This passage covers 15 T cell receptor beta chains from one sample sequenced in a study of CD8+ T cells in alopecia areata. RNA was isolated and reverse transcribed to cDNA, the sequencing template. Using immunoSEQ multiplex PCR, the repertoire was profiled, and TCRdb retains in-frame clones only, with some absent. The sample holds around 210,000 clones, about three fifths seen once. As to treatment: oral pan-JAK inhibitor, 5-10 mg twice daily. The material sequenced was CD4+ T cells sorted from blood, taken at week 4, from a patient treated with tofacitinib. Receptor source: a human donor with alopecia areata.

V gene TRBV2 combines with J gene TRBJ2-3; tentative D call: TRBD2 (5 bases). Trimming shortened V by 0 bases and J by 6 bases, and 10 bases separated the two germline ends. CDR1 SNHLY and CDR2 FYNNEI come from the germline V gene. The CDR3 runs 14 residues. The CDR3 loop is CASSEALWRDTQYF. The CDR3, as DNA: TGTGCCAGCAGTGAAGCATTGTGGAGGGATACGCAGTATTTT.

This clone was counted once. The chain recombines TRBV5-1 with TRBJ2-1, with 8 bases aligning to TRBD2. V lost 0 bases to trimming and J lost 4 bases; unmatched junction nucleotides: 3. CDR3 length: 15 amino acids. Germline loops: CDR1 SGHRS, CDR2 YFSETQ. The DNA of the CDR3 is TGCGCCAGCAGCTTGGAAGGGACTAGATACAATGAGCAGTTCTTC. Protein: CASSLEGTRYNEQFF.

This clone was seen only a few times. V gene TRBV10-3 combines with J gene TRBJ2-1, with TRBD1 identical over 7 bases. Germline-derived CDR1 and CDR2 are ENHRY and SYGVKD. V shed 6 bases, J shed 5 bases, and the junction held 10 bases outside the gene matches. CDR3 length: 15 residues. CDR3 sequence: CAIRGTVLRDNEQFF. CDR3 nucleotide sequence: TGTGCCATCAGAGGGACAGTTCTTCGCGACAATGAGCAGTTCTTC.

The chain employs TRBV7-2 and TRBJ1-3; 7 bases align to TRBD1. Germline lookup yields CDR1 SGHTA and CDR2 FQGNSA. The CDR3 has 15 residues. J was trimmed by 4 bases and V by 5 bases; bases with no gene match: 8. The CDR3 bases are TGTGCCAGCAGCAACCGACAGGGCGGAGGAAACACCATATATTTT. It encodes CASSNRQGGGNTIYF.

The sample holds a few counts of this clone. J is TRBJ2-3 and V is TRBV2; TRBD2 is a possible D gene (5 bases). Trimming left V 4 bases short and J 10 bases short, with 6 bases between. The CDR3 runs to 10 residues. Germline values: CDR1 SNHLY, CDR2 FYNNEI. The CDR3 here is CASSAGSQYF. In DNA, the CDR3 is TGTGCCAGCAGTGCGGGGTCGCAGTATTTT.

This clone occurred a few times. The V gene is TRBV29-1, the J gene TRBJ1-3; D might be TRBD1 (5 bases). Per germline, CDR1 SQVTM and CDR2 ANQGSEA. CDR3 length equals 13 residues. The ends were cut back, 4 bases at V and 0 bases at J, with 7 bases in the middle. CDR3 sequence reads: CSVGDGSGNTIYF. The CDR3 bases are TGCAGCGTTGGGGACGGCTCTGGAAACACCATATATTTT.

This chain connects TRBV6-5 to TRBJ2-3; TRBD2 is a possible D gene (5 bases). The CDR3 length is 15 residues. Germline CDR1 MNHEY, CDR2 SVGAGI. Trimming cost V 2 bases and J 5 bases, with 14 bases left between them. CDR3 residues: CASSYTLAVGDTQYF. Here the CDR3 DNA reads TGTGCCAGCAGTTACACTCTAGCAGTAGGAGATACGCAGTATTTT.

V and J are TRBV25-1 and TRBJ2-7; 7 nucleotides match TRBD2. The CDR3 totals 13 residues. The V and J ends lost 7 bases and 8 bases, in that order; junction bases with no gene match: 11. CDR1 is MGHDK, CDR2 SYGVNS, per germline. This chain's CDR3 is CASKAGYSGKQYF. The CDR3 coding sequence is TGTGCCAGCAAAGCGGGGTATTCGGGCAAGCAGTACTTC.

The chain uses TRBV7-2 and TRBJ1-5; 7 bases fit TRBD1. Per germline, CDR1 SGHTA and CDR2 FQGNSA. V was clipped by 5 bases and J by 2 bases; unmatched bases: 3. This CDR3 is 14 amino acids long. CDR3 sequence: CASSVDRGNQPQHF. The CDR3 DNA sequence: TGTGCCAGCAGCGTCGACAGGGGCAATCAGCCCCAGCATTTT.

The V and J genes are TRBV30 and TRBJ1-5; no definite D call. The germline V and J ends were trimmed by 2 bases and 3 bases, with 8 bases remaining between them. The CDR3 has 13 residues. Germline V gives CDR1 GTSNPN, CDR2 SVGIG (reference sequence). The CDR3 DNA reads TGTGCCTGGAGTCGAGGGCCCAATCAGCCCCAGCATTTT. Translated, it gives CAWSRGPNQPQHF.

The chain is built from TRBV27 and TRBJ2-1, with D possibly matching TRBD1 (5 bases). This CDR3 is built from 16 residues. The germline V gene has CDR1 MNHEY and CDR2 SMNVEV (reference sequence). V shed 2 bases and J shed 5 bases, with 16 bases lying between them. CDR3 region: CASSLGPRVGDNEQFF. In nucleotides, the CDR3 is TGTGCCAGCAGTTTAGGCCCCAGGGTAGGCGACAATGAGCAGTTCTTC.

The chain recombines TRBV6-1 with TRBJ1-1; D gene ambiguous. Germline V gives CDR1 MNHNS, CDR2 SASEGT. Trimming took 7 bases from V and 5 from J, leaving 17 bases between them. The CDR3 totals 14 residues. As DNA, the CDR3 is TGTGCCAGCATCCAGCTCGGGCCCGTTACTGAAGCTTTCTTT. Translating gives CASIQLGPVTEAFF.

This clone appeared a few times. V gene TRBV29-1 combines with J gene TRBJ2-1; 7 bases are shared with TRBD2. Germline CDR1 and CDR2: SQVTM and ANQGSEA. V lost 5 bases, J lost 5 bases, and 12 bases stayed unmatched. CDR3 length: 15 amino acids. This chain's CDR3 is CSVIGAGVDNNEQFF. In DNA, the CDR3 is TGCAGCGTTATTGGGGCGGGGGTTGATAACAATGAGCAGTTCTTC.

This clone was observed a few times. The chain combines TRBV10-3 with TRBJ1-1; a weak D match, TRBD1 (6 bases). Germline V gene data show CDR1 as ENHRY and CDR2 as SYGVKD. V was pared by 5 bases and J by 3 bases, with 16 bases between. The CDR3 contains 15 residues. CDR3 in DNA: TGTGCCATCAGTTTACAGGGTGGTCGGGACACTGAAGCTTTCTTT. It yields the protein CAISLQGGRDTEAFF.

The V and J genes are TRBV23-1 and TRBJ2-5; 10 positions agree with TRBD1. TRBV23-1 is filed as an ORF, its function uncertain. The junction had 6 bases not matched to a gene; V was cut back by 0 bases and J by 5 bases. The CDR3 sequence is 16 residues long. The CDR3, as DNA: TGCGCCAGCAGTCAATCTAAAGGGGACAGGGGTGAGACCCAGTACTTC. Protein product: CASSQSKGDRGETQYF.